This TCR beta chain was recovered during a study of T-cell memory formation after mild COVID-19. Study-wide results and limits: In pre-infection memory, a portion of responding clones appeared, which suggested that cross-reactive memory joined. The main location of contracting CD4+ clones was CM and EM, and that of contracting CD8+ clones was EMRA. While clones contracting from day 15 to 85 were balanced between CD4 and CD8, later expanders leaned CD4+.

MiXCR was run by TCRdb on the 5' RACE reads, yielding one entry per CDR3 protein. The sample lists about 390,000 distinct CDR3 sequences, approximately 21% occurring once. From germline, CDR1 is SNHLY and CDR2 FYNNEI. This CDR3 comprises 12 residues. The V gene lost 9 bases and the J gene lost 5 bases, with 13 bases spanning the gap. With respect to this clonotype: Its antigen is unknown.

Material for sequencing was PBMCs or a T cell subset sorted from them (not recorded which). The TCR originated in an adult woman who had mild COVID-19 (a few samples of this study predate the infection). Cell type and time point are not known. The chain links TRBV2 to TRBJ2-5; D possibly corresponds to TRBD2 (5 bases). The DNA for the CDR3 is TGTGCCAGTACCGGGGTCCTTGAGACCCAGTACTTC. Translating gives CASTGVLETQYF.